The next 32 T cell receptor beta chains were all read from a single sample in a study of control samples from healthy donors and cancer patients. TCRdb keeps only in-frame clones here, not all; method: immunoSEQ multiplex PCR. The table has roughly 99,000 clones, more than 75% seen once. What was sequenced was blood. These receptors came from a man in his 60s in good health.

This rearrangement joins TRBV7-2 to TRBJ1-6; the D gene is possibly TRBD1 (5 bases). CDR3 length: 11 amino acids. V lost 8 bases to trimming and J lost 10 bases, with 9 bases between them. The germline CDR1 and CDR2 sequences are SGHTA and FQGNSA. The CDR3 loop reads CASARESPLHF. The CDR3 DNA sequence: TGTGCCAGCGCCAGGGAATCACCCCTCCACTTT.

This chain joins TRBV6-6 and TRBJ2-7; TRBD1 aligns across 7 bases. Germline V gene sequence: CDR1 MNHNY, CDR2 SVGAGI (reference sequence). The CDR3 is 16 residues long. The ends lost 6 bases at V and 2 bases at J; junction bases unmatched: 13. The CDR3 DNA sequence: TGTGCCAGCAGCTCCGGGACAGTCAGCCGTCCCTACGAGCAGTACTTC. Amino acid sequence: CASSSGTVSRPYEQYF.

The chain joins TRBV7-8 to TRBJ2-7, with 7 bases identical to TRBD2. Germline CDR1 and CDR2: SGHVS and FQNEAQ. V shed 5 bases and J 3 bases; nucleotides not matched to a gene: 10. The CDR3 covers 15 residues. CDR3 in amino acids: CASSPGGGAVYEQYF. DNA for the CDR3: TGTGCCAGCAGCCCGGGGGGAGGGGCTGTCTACGAGCAGTACTTC.

This clone was seen only a few times. J is TRBJ1-1 and V is TRBV6-5; 8 positions agree with TRBD1. CDR3 length equals 13 residues. The V gene end was trimmed by 4 bases and the J gene end by 4 bases; junction bases not matched to a gene: 2. Germline CDR1 reads MNHEY; CDR2 reads SVGAGI. This CDR3 reads CASSLGQGTEAFF. The CDR3 nucleotides read TGTGCCAGCAGTTTAGGACAGGGCACTGAAGCTTTCTTT.

The chain links TRBV30 to TRBJ1-2; D is unclear. The V end lost 0 bases, the J end lost 6 bases, and 14 bases lay between the germline ends. The germline gives CDR1 GTSNPN, CDR2 SVGIG (reference sequence). This CDR3 has 14 amino acids. For the CDR3, the DNA is TGTGCCTGGAGTGTACGAAGAGCGGGCCATGGCTACACCTTC. The encoded protein is CAWSVRRAGHGYTF. The full variable domain, its missing parts supplied by reference TRBV30 and TRBJ1-2, is SQTIHQWPATLVQPVGSPLSLECTVEGTSNPNLYWYRQAAGRGLQLLFYSVGIGQISSEVPQNLSASRPQDRQFILSSKKLLLSDSGFYLCAWSVRRAGHGYTFGSGTRLTVV.

The gene calls are TRBV15 and TRBJ1-4; the match to TRBD1 covers 9 bases. Germline-derived CDR1 and CDR2 are LNHNV and YYDKDF (reference sequence). The CDR3 extends over 15 amino acids. V lost 8 bases and J lost 3; bases outside the gene matches: 7. The CDR3, as DNA: TGTGCCACCGGGGACAGGGCTCGCGCTAATGAAAAACTGTTTTTT. The encoded protein is CATGDRARANEKLFF.

The V gene is TRBV2, the J gene TRBJ1-3, with TRBD1 matching 7 bases. The CDR3 is made up of 15 amino acids. V dropped 6 bases and J dropped 5; count of bases not matched to a gene: 10. The germline V gene has CDR1 SNHLY and CDR2 FYNNEI. CDR3 in amino acids: CASSRQGTTRNTIYF. The CDR3 DNA is TGTGCCAGCAGCCGACAGGGAACGACTAGAAACACCATATATTTT. Combining the CDR3 with reference TRBV2 and TRBJ1-3 gives the whole variable domain EPEVTQTPSHQVTQMGQEVILRCVPISNHLYFYWYRQILGQKVEFLVSFYNNEISEKSEIFDDQFSVERPDGSNFTLKIRSTKLEDSAMYFCASSRQGTTRNTIYFGEGSWLTVV.

This chain links TRBV30 with TRBJ2-7, with D perhaps matching TRBD1 (6 bases). The V and J ends lost 0 bases and 2 bases respectively, with 17 bases between them. The CDR3 is 16 amino acids. Looked up from germline, CDR1 is GTSNPN and CDR2 is SVGIG (reference sequence). CDR3 sequence (DNA): TGTGCCTGGAGTGTACTGCGGTTGGGACAAGCCTACGAGCAGTACTTC. It is translated as CAWSVLRLGQAYEQYF.

The chain has TRBV21-1 and TRBJ1-1; the table calls TRBD1, which could not be checked here. TRBV21-1 is a listed pseudogene. The CDR3 sequence is 14 residues long. The CDR3 coding sequence is TGTGCCAGCATAGAAGGACAGGGAGACACTGAAGCTTTCTTT. Protein product: CASIEGQGDTEAFF.

This chain joins TRBV5-6 and TRBJ1-4; tentatively, D is TRBD1 (6 bases). Trimming removed 0 bases at V and 0 bases at J, with 9 bases between. CDR3 size: 16 residues. In germline, CDR1 is SGHDT, CDR2 YYEEEE. The CDR3 here is CASSLGTAATNEKLFF. The DNA for the CDR3 is TGTGCCAGCAGCTTGGGGACAGCGGCAACTAATGAAAAACTGTTTTTT.

V is TRBV13 and J is TRBJ1-2; 7 bases fit TRBD1. The germline CDR1 and CDR2 sequences are PRHDT and FYEKMQ (reference sequence). The CDR3 is 14 amino acids. Unmatched junction bases numbered 8, after V lost 7 bases and J lost 3 bases. The CDR3 loop is CASTPRGDDYGYTF. DNA for the CDR3: TGTGCCAGCACTCCCAGGGGGGATGACTATGGCTACACCTTC.

The V call is TRBV4-1, the J call TRBJ2-5, with TRBD1 as a possible D gene (5 bases). The CDR3 contains 15 residues. The germline V gene has CDR1 MGHRA and CDR2 YSYEKL. V was cut by 1 base and J by 0 bases, with 9 bases left in between. The CDR3: CASSQGGRDQETQYF. The CDR3 DNA sequence: TGCGCCAGCAGCCAAGGTGGCAGGGACCAAGAGACCCAGTACTTC.

The chain employs TRBV4-1 and TRBJ1-4; 7 bases align to TRBD1. Trimming removed 4 bases from V and 6 bases from J; junction bases left unmatched: 8. Germline CDR1 and CDR2: MGHRA and YSYEKL. The CDR3 extends over 15 amino acids. The CDR3 here is CASSPRQGLDEKLFF. CDR3 sequence (DNA): TGCGCCAGCAGCCCAAGACAGGGACTGGATGAAAAACTGTTTTTT.

This clone was counted a few times. The chain joins TRBV5-1 to TRBJ2-3; 9 bases are shared with TRBD1. In germline, CDR1 is SGHRS, CDR2 YFSETQ. The trim removed 4 bases at V and 6 bases at J, leaving 6 bases unmatched. This CDR3 region has 14 residues. CDR3 in amino acids: CASSRWTGEDTQYF. As DNA, the CDR3 is TGCGCCAGCAGCCGCTGGACAGGGGAGGATACGCAGTATTTT.

The chain has TRBV4-1 and TRBJ2-7; no firm D call. In germline, CDR1 is MGHRA, CDR2 YSYEKL. V dropped 4 bases and J dropped 2 bases, with 9 bases sitting between them. This CDR3 comprises 13 residues. The CDR3 nucleotides are TGCGCCAGCAGCCGATCCTCCACCTACGAGCAGTACTTC. Protein sequence: CASSRSSTYEQYF.

The chain recombines TRBV15 with TRBJ2-5; the match to TRBD1 covers 10 bases. The V gene end was trimmed by 1 base and the J gene end by 4 bases; junction bases not matched to a gene: 3. Germline V gene lookup returns CDR1 LNHNV and CDR2 YYDKDF (reference sequence). The length of the CDR3 is 15 residues. Here the CDR3 reads CATSRGGQGVETQYF. DNA of the CDR3: TGTGCCACCAGCAGAGGTGGACAGGGGGTAGAGACCCAGTACTTC.

This sequence joins TRBV2 and TRBJ2-1, with TRBD2 identical over 11 bases. CDR1 and CDR2 (germline): SNHLY, FYNNEI. The junction had 5 bases not matched to a gene; V was cut back by 3 bases and J by 4 bases. The CDR3 sequence is 16 residues long. Here the CDR3 reads CASSDIAGGRYNEQFF. CDR3 sequence (DNA): TGTGCCAGCAGTGACATAGCGGGGGGGCGTTACAATGAGCAGTTCTTC.

The V and J genes are TRBV6-5 and TRBJ2-7; D may match TRBD1 or TRBD2 (5 bases each). The CDR3 length is 13 residues. Germline V gene sequence: CDR1 MNHEY, CDR2 SVGAGI. V lost 6 bases and J lost 7, with 16 bases in between. The CDR3 is CASRARGPGEQYF. CDR3 DNA sequence: TGTGCCAGCAGAGCCCGGGGACCGGGAGAGCAGTACTTC.

The chain joins TRBV4-1 to TRBJ2-2, with D unclear. Trimming pared 2 bases from V and 4 bases from J, leaving 8 bases between. This CDR3 contains 14 residues. The V gene's germline CDR1 is MGHRA and CDR2 YSYEKL. The CDR3 bases are TGCGCCAGCAGCCAATTGCGTGGCACCGGGGAGCTGTTTTTT. Its protein product is CASSQLRGTGELFF.

The gene calls are TRBV6-5 and TRBJ2-7, with D possibly matching TRBD1 (6 bases). The germline V gene has CDR1 MNHEY and CDR2 SVGAGI. CDR3 size: 15 residues. Deletions cut 7 bases from V and 3 bases from J, with 19 bases between. CDR3: CASNLRGPGDYEQYF. CDR3 coding DNA: TGTGCCAGCAATCTACGAGGTCCAGGGGACTACGAGCAGTACTTC.

The chain carries TRBV10-3 and TRBJ2-7; no firm D call. CDR1 and CDR2 from the germline V gene are ENHRY and SYGVKD. Trimming removed 0 bases at V and 0 bases at J, with 12 bases between. This CDR3 is built from 16 residues. CDR3 sequence (DNA): TGTGCCATCAGTGAGTCGGTAGGGCCCAACTCCTACGAGCAGTACTTC. It codes for CAISESVGPNSYEQYF.

The chain recombines TRBV30 with TRBJ1-1, with D possibly being TRBD1 (5 bases). CDR3 length equals 16 residues. Trimming removed 5 bases at V and 3 bases at J, with 22 bases between. From germline, CDR1 is GTSNPN and CDR2 SVGIG (reference sequence). CDR3 amino acids: CAWATGEWGSHTEAFF. The CDR3 DNA follows: TGTGCCTGGGCCACAGGTGAGTGGGGATCTCACACTGAAGCTTTCTTT.

As concerns this clone: Sequence at one end of the junction differs from germline and may be a read error. The chain has TRBV7-8 and TRBJ1-2, with D tentatively TRBD1 (5 bases). Germline CDR1 and CDR2: SGHVS and FQNEAQ. CDR3 length equals 11 residues. For the CDR3, the DNA is TGTGCCAGCAGCCTCGGCGGGGACGTCATCTTC. This gives the protein CASSLGGDVIF. The full variable domain, in which reference TRBV7-8 and TRBJ1-2 provide the parts outside the CDR3, is GAGVSQSPRYKVAKRGQDVALRCDPISGHVSLFWYQQALGQGPEFLTYFQNEAQLDKSGLPSDRFFAERPEGSVSTLKIQRTQQEDSAVYLCASSLGGDVIFGSGTRLTVV.

As DNA, the CDR3 is TGTGCCAGCAGCCCTCCCGGGACACGAAACTACGAGCAGTACTTC. This gives the protein CASSPPGTRNYEQYF. This rearrangement joins TRBV5-4 to TRBJ2-7, with D perhaps matching TRBD1 (6 bases). The germline V and J ends were trimmed by 4 bases and 3 bases, with 17 bases remaining between them. The CDR3 extends over 15 amino acids. Per germline, CDR1 SGHNT and CDR2 YYREEE (reference sequence).

The V call is TRBV7-2, the J call TRBJ2-1; TRBD2 matches 11 bases. The CDR3 sequence is 17 residues long. Germline CDR1 SGHTA, CDR2 FQGNSA. Losses at the gene ends were 3 bases for V and 3 bases for J; bases not matched to a gene: 7. As DNA, the CDR3 is TGTGCCAGCAGCTTCGGCGGACTAGCGGGTGTCTACAATGAGCAGTTCTTC. Its protein product is CASSFGGLAGVYNEQFF.

Worth noting for this clone: An end of the junction does not agree with germline; a read error may underlie this. The chain uses TRBV7-3 and TRBJ2-7; 8 bases match TRBD2. The CDR3 runs to 16 residues. Looked up from germline, CDR1 is SGHTA and CDR2 is FQGTGA. CDR3 sequence: CASSLTLTGGRREQYF. DNA of the CDR3: TGTGCCAGCAGCCTAACCCTCACGGGGGGGAGGCGTGAGCAGTACTTC. Filled out from reference TRBV7-3 and TRBJ2-7, the complete variable domain reads GAGVSQTPSNKVTEKGKYVELRCDPISGHTALYWYRQSLGQGPEFLIYFQGTGAADDSGLPNDRFFAVRPEGSVSTLKIQRTERGDSAVYLCASSLTLTGGRREQYFGPGTRLTVT.

There are a few counts of this clone. This chain joins TRBV5-1 and TRBJ2-7; D gene uncertain. This CDR3 is built from 13 residues. CDR1 is SGHRS and CDR2 is YFSETQ in the germline V gene. V was pared by 6 bases and J by 3 bases, with 13 bases between. As DNA, the CDR3 is TGCGCCAGCACCTTTGCGGCAGACTACGAGCAGTACTTC. Translation gives CASTFAADYEQYF.

This chain connects TRBV10-3 to TRBJ2-3; tentatively, D is TRBD2 (6 bases). Germline values: CDR1 ENHRY, CDR2 SYGVKD. The CDR3 runs 14 residues. V dropped 2 bases and J dropped 0 bases, with 6 bases sitting between them. CDR3: CAISEGLSTDTQYF. In nucleotides, the CDR3 is TGTGCCATCAGTGAGGGACTAAGCACAGATACGCAGTATTTT.

The chain uses TRBV7-9 and TRBJ1-1; D is undetermined. The V gene's germline CDR1 is SEHNR and CDR2 FQNEAQ (reference sequence). Trimming took off 2 bases at V and 1 base at J, with 5 bases between the two ends. The CDR3 runs 13 residues. The CDR3 region has the DNA TGTGCCAGCAGCTTATCAGAGAACACTGAAGCTTTCTTT. Protein product: CASSLSENTEAFF.

The chain carries TRBV9 and TRBJ1-3; a possible D gene is TRBD1 (5 bases). Trimming removed 4 bases from V and 4 bases from J, with 24 bases in between. The CDR3 sequence is 18 residues long. CDR1 is SGDLS and CDR2 is YYNGEE in the germline V gene. The CDR3 loop is CASSLTGGGGITGNTIYF. CDR3 coding DNA: TGTGCCAGCAGCCTTACGGGCGGTGGGGGTATTACCGGAAACACCATATATTTT.

V usage is TRBV5-5 and J usage is TRBJ2-5; maybe TRBD2 (5 bases). The CDR3 sequence is 13 residues long. V was shortened by 4 bases and J by 7 bases, with 14 bases between the two germline ends. Germline values: CDR1 SGHKS, CDR2 YYEKEE (reference sequence). CDR3 bases: TGTGCCAGCAGCGTTGTACTGGCGGGGACCCAGTACTTC. Encoded protein: CASSVVLAGTQYF.

The rearrangement joins TRBV2 to TRBJ2-2, with D uncertain. The CDR3 spans 15 residues. Trimming shortened V by 4 bases and J by 0 bases, and 9 bases separated the two germline ends. Per the germline V gene, CDR1 is SNHLY and CDR2 is FYNNEI. For the CDR3, the DNA is TGTGCCAGCAGTGCTGTCAGGACGAACACCGGGGAGCTGTTTTTT. It is translated as CASSAVRTNTGELFF.